This entry lists 23 T cell receptor beta chains sequenced from one sample in a study of CD8+ T cells in alopecia areata. Indicated treatment: oral pan-JAK inhibitor, 5-10 mg twice daily. Reverse transcribed after extraction, RNA yielded cDNA as the sequencing template. Data came from immunoSEQ multiplex PCR; TCRdb stores just in-frame clones and leaves some out. This table has 270,000 or so clones, 55% to 70% appearing once. Sequenced material: CD4+ T cells sorted from blood, taken at week 24, from a patient treated with tofacitinib. All receptors derive from a human donor with alopecia areata.

The chain combines TRBV4-2 with TRBJ1-2; a possible D gene is TRBD1 (5 bases). This CDR3 is 15 amino acids long. The V end lost 0 bases, the J end lost 3 bases, and 11 bases lay between the germline ends. Germline V lookup: CDR1 LGHNA, CDR2 YNFKEQ. Here the CDR3 reads CASSQEEGRHYGYTF. CDR3 DNA: TGTGCCAGCAGCCAAGAGGAGGGGAGGCACTATGGCTACACCTTC.

This clone occurred a few times. The CDR3: CASSATSGDIQYF. Written as DNA, the CDR3 is TGTGCCAGCAGCGCCACTTCTGGGGACATTCAGTACTTC. This chain links TRBV7-8 with TRBJ2-4; unclear D gene. Germline loops: CDR1 SGHVS, CDR2 FQNEAQ. Trimming pared 5 bases from V and 8 bases from J, leaving 13 bases between. This CDR3 is built from 13 residues.

This chain links TRBV6-1 with TRBJ2-1; D is unresolved. Trimming removed 1 base from V and 4 bases from J, with 8 bases in between. The CDR3 is made up of 14 amino acids. Germline V gives CDR1 MNHNS, CDR2 SASEGT. The CDR3 nucleotides read TGTGCCAGCAGTGAAGGCGAGGTTTACAATGAGCAGTTCTTC. Protein sequence: CASSEGEVYNEQFF.

This chain links TRBV15 with TRBJ1-6; TRBD1 is a possible D gene (6 bases). Trimming left V 9 bases short and J 6 bases short, with 15 bases between. The CDR3 contains 14 residues. CDR1 and CDR2 (germline): LNHNV, YYDKDF (reference sequence). DNA of the CDR3: TGTGCCACACTACAGGGAAAGGGTAATTCACCCCTCCACTTT. Translating gives CATLQGKGNSPLHF.

The chain combines TRBV6-5 with TRBJ2-5; D is undetermined. V was clipped by 0 bases and J by 5 bases, with 13 bases between them. CDR1 and CDR2 (germline): MNHEY, SVGAGI. The CDR3 loop spans 15 amino acids. CDR3 in DNA: TGTGCCAGCAGTTACTCGTACGGCCGGCCGGAGACCCAGTACTTC. Amino acids: CASSYSYGRPETQYF.

This clone was detected many times. This chain connects TRBV27 to TRBJ1-3; tentative D call: TRBD1 (5 bases). Germline CDR1 and CDR2: MNHEY and SMNVEV (reference sequence). V was clipped by 8 bases and J by 0 bases, with 17 bases between them. The CDR3 is 16 amino acids. The CDR3 bases are TGTGCCAGCGAAGCAGGGCCCCGCGTCTCTGGAAACACCATATATTTT. Amino acid sequence: CASEAGPRVSGNTIYF.

Details on this clone: The same CDR3 arises from other DNA sequences in this sample as well. This chain connects TRBV20-1 to TRBJ1-2; D unclear. Germline lookup yields CDR1 DFQATT and CDR2 SNEGSKA (reference sequence). This CDR3 is built from 9 residues. Between the trimmed V and J ends, which lost 3 bases and 7 bases, there was a span of 3 bases. The CDR3 coding sequence is TGCAGTGCTAGTTCTGGCTACACCTTC. Its translation: CSASSGYTF.

V gene TRBV29-1 combines with J gene TRBJ2-2; 9 positions agree with TRBD1. The CDR3 is 14 residues long. Germline lookup yields CDR1 SQVTM and CDR2 ANQGSEA. Losses at the gene ends were 7 bases for V and 2 bases for J; bases not matched to a gene: 5. CDR3 bases: TGCAGCGCCCGGGACAGGGCCAACACCGGGGAGCTGTTTTTT. Protein: CSARDRANTGELFF.

This clone has a single count. The chain is built from TRBV7-2 and TRBJ2-5; maybe TRBD1 (7 bases). The CDR3 loop spans 15 amino acids. V was clipped by 2 bases and J by 11 bases, with 21 bases between them. CDR1 SGHTA and CDR2 FQGNSA come from the germline V gene. CDR3 protein: CASSLSGGSGREQYF. The CDR3 nucleotides read TGTGCCAGCAGCTTATCAGGGGGGAGCGGTCGGGAGCAGTACTTC.

This clone was seen once. The gene calls are TRBV5-4 and TRBJ2-2; 10 bases match TRBD2. This CDR3 comprises 15 residues. Germline CDR1 SGHNT, CDR2 YYREEE (reference sequence). J gave up 6 bases and V 4 bases, and 6 bases lay outside the gene matches. CDR3 sequence reads: CASSLSGGAAGELFF. The CDR3 DNA sequence: TGTGCCAGCAGCCTCAGCGGGGGGGCCGCCGGGGAGCTGTTTTTT.

The J gene is TRBJ2-5, the V gene TRBV7-9; TRBD2 agrees at 12 bases. Germline-derived CDR1 and CDR2 are SEHNR and FQNEAQ (reference sequence). There are 16 residues in the CDR3. Losses at the gene ends were 5 bases for V and 0 bases for J; bases not matched to a gene: 4. The CDR3 sequence: CASSLTSGGHQETQYF. The CDR3 region has the DNA TGTGCCAGCAGCCTCACTAGCGGGGGGCACCAAGAGACCCAGTACTTC.

The chain employs TRBV7-2 and TRBJ1-2; tentatively, D is TRBD1 (5 bases). The CDR3 contains 17 residues. Germline CDR1 reads SGHTA; CDR2 reads FQGNSA. V dropped 1 base and J dropped 3 bases, with 18 bases sitting between them. DNA of the CDR3: TGTGCCAGCAGCTTAGGCTCAGGGACCCCTCGGGACTATGGCTACACCTTC. This encodes CASSLGSGTPRDYGYTF.

This rearrangement joins TRBV4-2 to TRBJ2-7; D is perhaps TRBD1 (6 bases). CDR1 and CDR2 (germline): LGHNA, YNFKEQ. The V and J ends lost 0 bases and 5 bases respectively, with 11 bases between them. The CDR3 is 14 amino acids. Here the CDR3 reads CASSQEGTLDEQYF. For the CDR3, the DNA is TGTGCCAGCAGCCAAGAGGGGACATTGGACGAGCAGTACTTC.

The gene calls are TRBV2 and TRBJ2-1, with D tentatively TRBD2 (5 bases). Germline assignment: CDR1 SNHLY and CDR2 FYNNEI. Trimming took off 5 bases at V and 9 bases at J, with 14 bases between the two ends. The CDR3 totals 13 residues. CDR3 residues: CASSFRGLGEQFF. The CDR3 DNA reads as TGTGCCAGCAGTTTTCGCGGGCTAGGTGAGCAGTTCTTC.

V is TRBV4-2 and J is TRBJ1-1; D is uncertain. V lost 0 bases and J lost 0, with 14 bases in between. CDR1 LGHNA and CDR2 YNFKEQ come from the germline V gene. The CDR3 is 17 residues long. CDR3 region: CASSQEGMRRMNTEAFF. The CDR3 nucleotides are TGTGCCAGCAGCCAAGAGGGTATGAGACGGATGAACACTGAAGCTTTCTTT.

The J gene is TRBJ1-1, the V gene TRBV30; 12 bases match TRBD1. V lost 3 bases, J lost 8 bases, and 7 bases stayed unmatched. The CDR3 has 14 residues. Germline CDR1 GTSNPN, CDR2 SVGIG (reference sequence). The chain's CDR3 is CAWSRGTGGAEAFF. Written as DNA, the CDR3 is TGTGCCTGGAGCAGGGGGACAGGGGGCGCGGAAGCTTTCTTT. The full variable domain, completed using reference TRBV30 and TRBJ1-1, is SQTIHQWPATLVQPVGSPLSLECTVEGTSNPNLYWYRQAAGRGLQLLFYSVGIGQISSEVPQNLSASRPQDRQFILSSKKLLLSDSGFYLCAWSRGTGGAEAFFGQGTRLTVV.

This clone was seen a handful of times. The V gene is TRBV9, the J gene TRBJ1-1; 8 bases are shared with TRBD1. Germline V gene sequence: CDR1 SGDLS, CDR2 YYNGEE. J gave up 5 bases and V 0 bases, and 6 bases lay outside the gene matches. The CDR3 covers 15 residues. CDR3 region: CASSVDGQGTTEAFF. The CDR3 DNA follows: TGTGCCAGCAGCGTAGATGGACAGGGTACGACTGAAGCTTTCTTT.

This clone was found a few times. J is TRBJ1-2 and V is TRBV25-1, with 7 bases identical to TRBD1. CDR1 and CDR2 from the germline V gene are MGHDK and SYGVNS. This CDR3 spans 11 amino acids. V shed 6 bases and J 8 bases; nucleotides not matched to a gene: 3. DNA of the CDR3: TGTGCCAGCAGCAGACAGGGAGGCTACACCTTC. This codes for CASSRQGGYTF.

This clone was seen a handful of times. The V and J genes are TRBV25-1 and TRBJ2-5; D uncertain. The CDR3 length is 14 residues. V lost 1 base and J lost 1, with 7 bases in between. Germline V gene sequence: CDR1 MGHDK, CDR2 SYGVNS. The CDR3 region is CASSEWASQETQYF. As DNA, the CDR3 is TGTGCCAGCAGTGAATGGGCCAGCCAAGAGACCCAGTACTTC.

The CDR3 coding sequence is TGTGCCAGCAGCCCTGGACACGGATTTAATGAAAAACTGTTTTTT. As protein: CASSPGHGFNEKLFF. The gene calls are TRBV9 and TRBJ1-4; perhaps TRBD1 as D (5 bases). The V end was cut by 4 bases, the J end by 4 bases, with 14 bases between. The CDR3 extends over 15 amino acids. CDR1 and CDR2 (germline): SGDLS, YYNGEE.

The chain uses TRBV29-1 and TRBJ1-5; 9 bases line up with TRBD1. With V trimmed by 6 bases and J by 6 bases, 9 bases remained unmatched. The CDR3 totals 14 residues. CDR1 and CDR2 from the germline V gene are SQVTM and ANQGSEA. The CDR3 loop is CSVAAGTGFQPQHF. DNA for the CDR3: TGCAGCGTAGCCGCCGGGACAGGGTTTCAGCCCCAGCATTTT.

The V and J genes are TRBV5-1 and TRBJ2-1; D remains unclear. V was cut by 0 bases and J by 4 bases, with 8 bases left in between. Germline loops: CDR1 SGHRS, CDR2 YFSETQ. This CDR3 has 14 amino acids. CDR3 protein: CASSLDSRYNEQFF. As DNA, the CDR3 is TGCGCCAGCAGCTTGGATAGTAGATACAATGAGCAGTTCTTC.

V is TRBV5-1 and J is TRBJ2-5; a weak D match, TRBD1 (6 bases). The germline V gene has CDR1 SGHRS and CDR2 YFSETQ. The CDR3 sequence is 12 residues long. V lost 3 bases, J lost 9 bases, and 12 bases lay in between. The CDR3 region has the DNA TGCGCCAGCAGCTCAGGACAGTTGCCCCAGTACTTC. Amino acid sequence: CASSSGQLPQYF.